These 26 T cell receptor beta chains share one sample of origin, sequenced in a study of Tregs in tolerant kidney transplant recipients. The assay was immunoSEQ multiplex PCR, and TCRdb's table has in-frame clones only and misses some. The table shows some 15,000 clones, with about 80% occurring only once. The sample was Tregs from blood, taken before the transplant. All receptors come from a human donor who received a combined kidney and bone marrow transplant.

This clone was counted between two and nine times. The chain joins TRBV5-5 to TRBJ1-4; 7 nucleotides line up with TRBD1. From germline, CDR1 is SGHKS and CDR2 YYEKEE (reference sequence). The CDR3 has 15 amino acids. The ends lost 6 bases at V and 8 bases at J; junction bases unmatched: 13. The DNA of the CDR3 is TGTGCCAGCAACCACCACGGGACAGAAGAGGAAAAACTGTTTTTT. The encoded protein is CASNHHGTEEEKLFF.

This clone is classed as medium-sized. The V and J genes are TRBV6-5 and TRBJ1-1; a possible D gene is TRBD1 (5 bases). This CDR3 is 14 amino acids long. V was trimmed by 5 bases and J by 10 bases, leaving 20 bases between them. Germline CDR1 reads MNHEY; CDR2 reads SVGAGI. The CDR3 sequence is CASSPPPRGQGAFF. Written as DNA, the CDR3 is TGTGCCAGCAGTCCCCCACCTCGAGGCCAGGGAGCTTTCTTT.

This clone was seen more than once but under ten times. The chain recombines TRBV5-1 with TRBJ1-3; D unresolved. The germline V gene encodes CDR1 SGHRS and CDR2 YFSETQ. The V end lost 0 bases, the J end lost 0 bases, and 7 bases lay between the germline ends. This CDR3 is built from 15 residues. The CDR3 bases are TGCGCCAGCAGCTTGGCCAGAAGCTCTGGAAACACCATATATTTT. Its translation is CASSLARSSGNTIYF.

CDR3 region: CASSRSLYGYTF. The CDR3 region has the DNA TGTGCCAGTAGTAGATCGCTATATGGCTACACCTTC. The gene calls are TRBV19 and TRBJ1-2; D is uncertain. Germline V CDR1 and CDR2: LNHDA, SQIVND (reference sequence). CDR3 length equals 12 residues. Trimming shortened V by 4 bases and J by 5 bases, and 8 bases separated the two germline ends.

The gene calls are TRBV15 and TRBJ2-7, with D perhaps TRBD2 (6 bases). The V end was cut by 0 bases, the J end by 6 bases, with 15 bases between. CDR3 length: 15 residues. The germline V gene encodes CDR1 LNHNV and CDR2 YYDKDF (reference sequence). CDR3 residues: CATSREGLSRGEQYF. The CDR3 DNA reads as TGTGCCACCAGCAGAGAAGGACTATCTAGAGGCGAGCAGTACTTC.

The CDR3 sequence is CASSPTSGSGEQFF. CDR3 bases: TGTGCCAGCTCCCCCACTAGCGGGAGTGGTGAGCAGTTCTTC. The chain uses TRBV18 and TRBJ2-1; TRBD2 agrees at 11 bases. CDR3 length: 14 residues. Germline V gene lookup returns CDR1 KGHSH and CDR2 LQKENI. V was clipped by 6 bases and J by 9 bases; unmatched bases: 7.

This sequence joins TRBV27 and TRBJ2-5; D unclear. Matching the DNA end better, TRBJ2-7 makes the J call doubtful. Germline-derived CDR1 and CDR2 are MNHEY and SMNVEV (reference sequence). The CDR3 is made up of 9 amino acids. The CDR3 spells CRVGYEQYF. For the CDR3, the DNA is TGTCGGGTTGGCTACGAGCAGTACTTC.

This clone was seen more than once but under ten times. The CDR3 sequence: CASSLTANQPQHF. Written as DNA, the CDR3 is TGTGCCAGCAGCTTGACAGCCAATCAGCCCCAGCATTTT. The J gene is TRBJ1-5, the V gene TRBV7-9, with D possibly matching TRBD1 (5 bases). V gave up 3 bases and J gave up 3 bases, with 6 bases separating them. Germline CDR1 SEHNR, CDR2 FQNEAQ (reference sequence). The CDR3 loop spans 13 amino acids.

This chain connects TRBV6-1 to TRBJ1-6; TRBD1 might be the D (6 bases). The CDR3 has 15 amino acids. Germline CDR1 MNHNS, CDR2 SASEGT. Trimming stripped 3 bases from V and 5 bases from J, with 11 bases between. The DNA of the CDR3 is TGTGCCAGCAGTGACCCTCAGGGGAATAATTCACCCCTCCACTTT. It specifies CASSDPQGNNSPLHF.

The CDR3 sequence: CASSPGLADEQFF. CDR3 sequence (DNA): TGTGCCAGCTCACCGGGACTAGCGGATGAGCAGTTCTTC. The J gene is TRBJ2-1, the V gene TRBV18; 11 bases agree with TRBD2. V was pared by 3 bases and J by 8 bases, with 0 bases of the junction left unmatched. Germline V gene data show CDR1 as KGHSH and CDR2 as LQKENI. This CDR3 has 13 residues.

The rearrangement uses TRBV14 and TRBJ2-7, with D perhaps TRBD2 (5 bases). CDR1 is SGHDN and CDR2 is FVKESK in the germline V gene. The CDR3 extends over 16 amino acids. The V end was cut by 0 bases, the J end by 0 bases, with 12 bases between. The CDR3 is CASSQDLSSGSYEQYF. The CDR3 coding sequence is TGTGCCAGCAGCCAAGATCTGAGCAGCGGCTCCTACGAGCAGTACTTC.

The chain uses TRBV19 and TRBJ1-2, with D maybe TRBD1 (6 bases). This CDR3 has 13 amino acids. From germline, CDR1 is LNHDA and CDR2 SQIVND (reference sequence). V lost 6 bases, J lost 5 bases, and 13 bases lay in between. CDR3 sequence: CASSLTGSYGYTF. CDR3 DNA sequence: TGTGCCAGTAGCCTCACAGGGAGTTATGGCTACACCTTC.

The V and J genes are TRBV27 and TRBJ1-2; tentatively, D is TRBD1 (6 bases). V lost 5 bases to trimming and J lost 1 base, with 11 bases between them. The CDR3 totals 14 residues. Germline values: CDR1 MNHEY, CDR2 SMNVEV (reference sequence). The CDR3 DNA reads as TGTGCCAGCAGTCCCGACAGGCATAACTATGGCTACACCTTC. It encodes CASSPDRHNYGYTF.

The rearrangement joins TRBV6-5 to TRBJ2-7; weak D call: TRBD1 (6 bases). The CDR3 runs 13 residues. Germline-derived CDR1 and CDR2 are MNHEY and SVGAGI. V lost 4 bases and J lost 4, with 11 bases in between. The CDR3 nucleotides read TGTGCCAGCAGTTTTCAACAGGGTTACGAGCAGTACTTC. Encoded protein: CASSFQQGYEQYF.

This chain links TRBV19 with TRBJ2-7; 8 bases align to TRBD2. V shed 5 bases, J shed 6 bases, and the junction held 9 bases outside the gene matches. Germline V gene sequence: CDR1 LNHDA, CDR2 SQIVND (reference sequence). The CDR3 totals 14 residues. CDR3 in DNA: TGTGCCAGTAGTCGCGGGGGGCGTCTTATCGAGCAGTACTTC. Translating gives CASSRGGRLIEQYF.

The chain has TRBV2 and TRBJ2-7; 14 bases match TRBD2. The germline V gene encodes CDR1 SNHLY and CDR2 FYNNEI. This CDR3 is 16 amino acids long. V gave up 5 bases and J gave up 4 bases; unmatched junction bases: 7. CDR3 sequence reads: CASSFGLAGGAYEQYF. The CDR3 region has the DNA TGTGCCAGCAGTTTCGGACTAGCGGGGGGCGCTTACGAGCAGTACTTC.

The V gene is TRBV4-2, the J gene TRBJ1-4; D gene ambiguous. V lost 2 bases, J lost 2 bases, and 18 bases lay in between. The CDR3 has 18 residues. The germline V gene encodes CDR1 LGHNA and CDR2 YNFKEQ. The CDR3 nucleotides are TGTGCCAGCAGCCAATTTCAGGTGACAAGTACGACTAATGAAAAACTGTTTTTT. This gives the protein CASSQFQVTSTTNEKLFF.

The chain couples TRBV19 to TRBJ2-2; D may be TRBD2 (5 bases). The CDR3 runs to 14 residues. V was shortened by 6 bases and J by 5 bases, with 13 bases between the two germline ends. The germline CDR1 and CDR2 sequences are LNHDA and SQIVND (reference sequence). CDR3 nucleotide sequence: TGTGCCAGTAGCTCTCCTAGGAGGACCGGGGAGCTGTTTTTT. Encoded protein: CASSSPRRTGELFF.

This rearrangement joins TRBV2 to TRBJ2-3; D is perhaps TRBD2 (5 bases). The V end lost 6 bases, the J end lost 0 bases, and 19 bases lay between the germline ends. Germline V CDR1 and CDR2: SNHLY, FYNNEI. CDR3 length: 17 amino acids. The CDR3 protein is CASRLGEGLTSTDTQYF. CDR3 DNA sequence: TGTGCCAGCAGATTGGGTGAGGGCCTTACTAGCACAGATACGCAGTATTTT.

The chain joins TRBV11-3 to TRBJ2-3; no definite D call. V lost 3 bases to trimming and J lost 5 bases, with 9 bases between them. CDR1 and CDR2 (germline): SGHNT, YENEEA. The CDR3 has 13 amino acids. The CDR3 DNA reads as TGTGCCAGCAGCTTGGGTCCAGGAGATACGCAGTATTTT. The encoded protein is CASSLGPGDTQYF.

This sequence joins TRBV19 and TRBJ2-2; 12 nucleotides match TRBD2. The germline V gene encodes CDR1 LNHDA and CDR2 SQIVND (reference sequence). V was pared by 4 bases and J by 4 bases, with 4 bases of the junction left unmatched. CDR3 length: 16 amino acids. CDR3 protein: CASSTRLAGVTGELFF. The CDR3 bases are TGTGCCAGTAGTACAAGACTAGCGGGGGTCACCGGGGAGCTGTTTTTT.

V gene TRBV6-5 combines with J gene TRBJ2-7; TRBD2 is a possible D gene (5 bases). CDR3 length equals 13 residues. V was pared by 6 bases and J by 1 base, with 10 bases between. Germline values: CDR1 MNHEY, CDR2 SVGAGI. Written as DNA, the CDR3 is TGTGCCAGCAGGGGCTCGGGATCCTACGAGCAGTACTTC. Translating gives CASRGSGSYEQYF.

This chain connects TRBV7-9 to TRBJ2-3; 7 bases agree with TRBD2. Per the germline V gene, CDR1 is SEHNR and CDR2 is FQNEAQ (reference sequence). The CDR3 spans 18 residues. With 5 bases clipped from V and 2 bases from J, the junction kept 16 bases outside the gene matches. CDR3 DNA: TGTGCCAGCAGCCCGCCTTGGGGGGGGACCTACCACACAGATACGCAGTATTTT. Translating gives CASSPPWGGTYHTDTQYF.

J is TRBJ1-2 and V is TRBV6-5; the D gene is possibly TRBD1 (5 bases). V was trimmed by 4 bases and J by 2 bases, leaving 14 bases between them. This CDR3 comprises 15 residues. Germline V gene data show CDR1 as MNHEY and CDR2 as SVGAGI. CDR3 loop: CASSSPQGRNYGYTF. The CDR3 coding sequence is TGTGCCAGCAGTTCCCCCCAGGGCCGGAACTATGGCTACACCTTC.

The chain links TRBV6-1 to TRBJ1-4; D gene uncertain. This CDR3 has 15 residues. CDR1 is MNHNS, CDR2 SASEGT, per germline. Trimming left V 7 bases short and J 6 bases short, with 18 bases between. The CDR3 sequence is CASIGASLGDEKLFF. In DNA form, the CDR3 reads TGTGCCAGCATTGGCGCCTCGTTGGGCGATGAAAAACTGTTTTTT.

The chain couples TRBV6-5 to TRBJ1-1; TRBD1 is a possible D gene (5 bases). Trimming removed 6 bases at V and 4 bases at J, with 12 bases between. The germline CDR1 and CDR2 sequences are MNHEY and SVGAGI. The CDR3 is made up of 13 amino acids. This CDR3 reads CASRRGMGTEAFF. CDR3 DNA: TGTGCCAGCAGGCGGGGGATGGGCACTGAAGCTTTCTTT.